Sequencing of this T cell receptor (beta chain) was carried out in a study of T cell repertoires in cytomegalovirus infection. Study summary: Carrying CMV and the relevant HLA type showed in public TCR beta signatures.

TCRdb re-called the reads with MiXCR, one entry per CDR3 protein. The table includes some 440,000 distinct CDR3 sequences, roughly 30% detected once. CDR3 length equals 14 residues. The germline V gene has CDR1 MNHNY and CDR2 SVGAGI (reference sequence). The junction had 8 bases not matched to a gene; V was cut back by 6 bases and J by 8 bases. Study findings and constraints: There were HLA-C-restricted CMV-specific TCR beta clonotypes dominating the ex vivo response. Using cumulative public TCR beta family frequency, the authors identified those who carried CMV together with the relevant HLA.

In regard to this clonotype: Its specificity is not known. Because the CDR3 is missing its conserved closing phenylalanine or tryptophan, this is likely a read error.

J is TRBJ1-2 and V is TRBV6-6; 11 bases align to TRBD1. Sequencing was done on a sample of PBMCs. The sequence was obtained from a human donor in good health (CMV status not recorded). Some clones in this sample may be carry-over from other donors' samples. The CDR3 DNA reads TGTGCCAGCAGACCCGGACAGGGGGCGCGCGGCTACACCTTA. Translated, it gives CASRPGQGARGYTL.